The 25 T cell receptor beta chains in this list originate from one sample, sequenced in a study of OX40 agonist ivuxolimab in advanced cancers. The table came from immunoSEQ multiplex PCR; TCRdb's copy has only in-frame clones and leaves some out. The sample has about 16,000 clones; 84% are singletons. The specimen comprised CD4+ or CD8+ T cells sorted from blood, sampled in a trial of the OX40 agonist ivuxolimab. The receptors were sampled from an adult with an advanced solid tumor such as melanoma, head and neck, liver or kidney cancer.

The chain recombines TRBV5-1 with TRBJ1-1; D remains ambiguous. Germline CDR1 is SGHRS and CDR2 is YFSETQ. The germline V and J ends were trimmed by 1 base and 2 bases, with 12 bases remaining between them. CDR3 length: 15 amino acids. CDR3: CASSLSAPSNTEAFF. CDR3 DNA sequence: TGCGCCAGCAGCTTGTCGGCCCCCTCAAACACTGAAGCTTTCTTT.

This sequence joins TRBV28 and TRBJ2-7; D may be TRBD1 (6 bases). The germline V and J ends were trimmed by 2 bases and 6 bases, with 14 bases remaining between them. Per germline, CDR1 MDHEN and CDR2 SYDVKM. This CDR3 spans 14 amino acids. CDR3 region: CASSLDARGIEQYF. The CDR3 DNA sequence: TGTGCCAGCAGTTTAGACGCCAGGGGAATCGAGCAGTACTTC.

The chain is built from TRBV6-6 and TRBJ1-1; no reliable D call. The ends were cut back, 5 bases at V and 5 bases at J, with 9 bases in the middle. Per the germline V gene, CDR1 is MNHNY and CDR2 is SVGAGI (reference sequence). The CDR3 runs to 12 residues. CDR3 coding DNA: TGTGCCAGCAGTCTAGAAGGGACTGAAGCTTTCTTT. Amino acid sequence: CASSLEGTEAFF.

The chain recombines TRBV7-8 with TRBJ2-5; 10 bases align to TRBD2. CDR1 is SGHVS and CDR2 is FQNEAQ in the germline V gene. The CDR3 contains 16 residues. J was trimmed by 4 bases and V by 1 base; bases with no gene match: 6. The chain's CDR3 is CASSLVSGRAGETQYF. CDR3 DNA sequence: TGTGCCAGCAGCTTAGTAAGCGGGAGGGCCGGAGAGACCCAGTACTTC.

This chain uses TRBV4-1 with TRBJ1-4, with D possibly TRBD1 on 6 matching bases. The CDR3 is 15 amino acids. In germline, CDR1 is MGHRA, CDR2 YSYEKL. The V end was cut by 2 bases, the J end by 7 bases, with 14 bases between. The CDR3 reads CASSQMGGAGEKLFF. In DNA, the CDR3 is TGCGCCAGCAGCCAAATGGGGGGGGCGGGTGAAAAACTGTTTTTT.

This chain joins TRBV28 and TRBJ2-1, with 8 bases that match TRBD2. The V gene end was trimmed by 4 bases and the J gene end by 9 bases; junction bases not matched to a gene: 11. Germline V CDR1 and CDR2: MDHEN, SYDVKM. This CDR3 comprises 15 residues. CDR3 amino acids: CASSYGPTSGAEQFF. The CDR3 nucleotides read TGTGCCAGCAGTTATGGCCCCACTAGCGGCGCTGAGCAGTTCTTC.

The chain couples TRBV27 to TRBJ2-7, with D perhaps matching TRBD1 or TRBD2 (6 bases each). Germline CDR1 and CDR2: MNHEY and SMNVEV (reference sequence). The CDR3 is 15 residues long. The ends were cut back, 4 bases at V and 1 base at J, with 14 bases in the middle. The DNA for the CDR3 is TGTGCCAGCAGTTGGGGGCGCGGAGGGTCCTACGAGCAGTACTTC. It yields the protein CASSWGRGGSYEQYF.

CDR3 region: CASSRTSGEAYNEQFF. The CDR3 coding sequence is TGTGCCAGCAGTCGGACTAGCGGGGAAGCCTACAATGAGCAGTTCTTC. The genes are TRBV9 and TRBJ2-1; 12 bases fit TRBD2. The V gene end was trimmed by 5 bases and the J gene end by 2 bases; junction bases not matched to a gene: 5. The CDR3 extends over 16 amino acids. Germline assignment: CDR1 SGDLS and CDR2 YYNGEE. The variable domain in full, completed from reference TRBV9 and TRBJ2-1, reads DSGVTQTPKHLITATGQRVTLRCSPRSGDLSVYWYQQSLDQGLQFLIQYYNGEERAKGNILERFSAQQFPDLHSELNLSSLELGDSALYFCASSRTSGEAYNEQFFGPGTRLTVL.

Written as DNA, the CDR3 is TGTGCCAGCAGACCTACAGGGAAGGTGAACACTGAAGCTTTCTTT. Its translation is CASRPTGKVNTEAFF. The rearrangement uses TRBV7-9 and TRBJ1-1; a possible D gene is TRBD1 (6 bases). With 6 bases removed from V and 0 bases from J, the gap between germline ends came to 14 bases. The CDR3 is 15 amino acids. The germline V gene has CDR1 SEHNR and CDR2 FQNEAQ (reference sequence).

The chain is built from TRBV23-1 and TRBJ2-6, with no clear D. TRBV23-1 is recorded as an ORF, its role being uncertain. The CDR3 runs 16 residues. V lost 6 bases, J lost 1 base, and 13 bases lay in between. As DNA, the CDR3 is TGCGCCAGCAGCGTCTGGGCCGGGTCTGGGGCCAACGTCCTGACTTTC. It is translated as CASSVWAGSGANVLTF.

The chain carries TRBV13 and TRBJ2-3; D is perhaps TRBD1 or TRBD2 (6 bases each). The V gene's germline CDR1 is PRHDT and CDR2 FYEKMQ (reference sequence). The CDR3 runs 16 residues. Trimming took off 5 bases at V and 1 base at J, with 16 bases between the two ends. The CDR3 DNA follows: TGTGCCAGCAGCGTGGGGGGCGGAGGGGGCACAGATACGCAGTATTTT. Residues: CASSVGGGGGTDTQYF.

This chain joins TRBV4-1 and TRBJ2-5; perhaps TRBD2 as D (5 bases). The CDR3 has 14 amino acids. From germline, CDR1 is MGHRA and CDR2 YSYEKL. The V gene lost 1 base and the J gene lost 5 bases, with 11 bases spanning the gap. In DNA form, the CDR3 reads TGCGCCAGCAGCCAAGGTGCGGGCTGGGAGACCCAGTACTTC. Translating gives CASSQGAGWETQYF.

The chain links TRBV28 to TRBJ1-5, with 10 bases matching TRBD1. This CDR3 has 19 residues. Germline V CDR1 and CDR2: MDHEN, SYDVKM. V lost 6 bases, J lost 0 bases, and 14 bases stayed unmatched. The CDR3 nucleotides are TGTGCCAGCAGCCACGCCTACGGGACAGGGGATGGTAGCAATCAGCCCCAGCATTTT. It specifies CASSHAYGTGDGSNQPQHF.

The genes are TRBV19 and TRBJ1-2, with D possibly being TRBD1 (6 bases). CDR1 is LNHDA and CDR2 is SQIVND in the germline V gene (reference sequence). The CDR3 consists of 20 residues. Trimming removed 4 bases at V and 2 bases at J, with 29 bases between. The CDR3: CASSSIGGGAAGAYNYGYTF. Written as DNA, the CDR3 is TGTGCCAGTAGTAGCATTGGTGGAGGGGCCGCAGGGGCTTACAACTATGGCTACACCTTC. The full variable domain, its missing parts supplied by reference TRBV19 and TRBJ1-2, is DGGITQSPKYLFRKEGQNVTLSCEQNLNHDAMYWYRQDPGQGLRLIYYSQIVNDFQKGDIAEGYSVSREKKESFPLTVTSAQKNPTAFYLCASSSIGGGAAGAYNYGYTFGSGTRLTVV.

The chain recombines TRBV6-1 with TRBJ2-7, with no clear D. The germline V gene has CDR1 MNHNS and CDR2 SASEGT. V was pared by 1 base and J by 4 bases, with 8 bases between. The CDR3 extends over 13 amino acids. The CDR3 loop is CASSEVRRYEQYF. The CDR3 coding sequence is TGTGCCAGCAGTGAAGTGCGTCGGTACGAGCAGTACTTC.

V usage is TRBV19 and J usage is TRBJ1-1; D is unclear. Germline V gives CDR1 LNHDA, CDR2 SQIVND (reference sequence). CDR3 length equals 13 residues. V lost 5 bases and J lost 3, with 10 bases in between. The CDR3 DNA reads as TGTGCCAGTAGTGGCATCGGATACACTGAAGCTTTCTTT. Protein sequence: CASSGIGYTEAFF.

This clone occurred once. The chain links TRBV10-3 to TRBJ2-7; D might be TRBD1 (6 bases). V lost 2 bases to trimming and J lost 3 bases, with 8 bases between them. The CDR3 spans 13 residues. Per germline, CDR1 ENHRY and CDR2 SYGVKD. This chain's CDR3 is CAISEPDSYEQYF. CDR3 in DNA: TGTGCCATCAGTGAGCCGGACAGCTACGAGCAGTACTTC.

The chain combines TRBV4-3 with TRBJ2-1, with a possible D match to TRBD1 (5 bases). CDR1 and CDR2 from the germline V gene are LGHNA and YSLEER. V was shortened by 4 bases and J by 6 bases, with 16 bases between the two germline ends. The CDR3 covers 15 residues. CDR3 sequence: CASSPRQGVINEQFF. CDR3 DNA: TGCGCCAGCAGCCCAAGGCAGGGTGTAATCAATGAGCAGTTCTTC.

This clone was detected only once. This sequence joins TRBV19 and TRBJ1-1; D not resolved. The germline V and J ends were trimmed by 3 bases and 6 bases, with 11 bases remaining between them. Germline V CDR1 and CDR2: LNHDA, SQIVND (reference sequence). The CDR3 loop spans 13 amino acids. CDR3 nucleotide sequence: TGTGCCAGTAGTATCTTCGGGAGACCTGAAGCTTTCTTT. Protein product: CASSIFGRPEAFF.

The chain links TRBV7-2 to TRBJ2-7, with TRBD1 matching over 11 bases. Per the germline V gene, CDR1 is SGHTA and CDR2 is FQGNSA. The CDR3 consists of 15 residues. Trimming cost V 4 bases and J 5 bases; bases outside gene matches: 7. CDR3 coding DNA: TGTGCCAGCAGCTCACCGGGACAGGGGGGCCACGAGCAGTACTTC. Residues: CASSSPGQGGHEQYF. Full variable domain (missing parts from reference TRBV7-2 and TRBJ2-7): GAGVSQSPSNKVTEKGKDVELRCDPISGHTALYWYRQSLGQGLEFLIYFQGNSAPDKSGLPSDRFSAERTGGSVSTLTIQRTQQEDSAVYLCASSSPGQGGHEQYFGPGTRLTVT.

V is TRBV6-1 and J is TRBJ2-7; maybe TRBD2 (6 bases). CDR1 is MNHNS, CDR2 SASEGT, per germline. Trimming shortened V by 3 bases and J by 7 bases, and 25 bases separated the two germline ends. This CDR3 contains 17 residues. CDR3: CASSEAAGFMGGEEQYF. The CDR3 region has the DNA TGTGCCAGCAGTGAGGCGGCAGGATTTATGGGGGGTGAGGAGCAGTACTTC.

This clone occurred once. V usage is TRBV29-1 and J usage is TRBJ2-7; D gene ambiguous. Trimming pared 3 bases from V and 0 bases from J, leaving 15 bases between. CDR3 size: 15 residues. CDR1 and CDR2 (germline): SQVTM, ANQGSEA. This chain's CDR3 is CSVDGVDSNSYEQYF. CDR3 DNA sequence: TGCAGCGTTGACGGAGTGGATTCAAACTCCTACGAGCAGTACTTC.

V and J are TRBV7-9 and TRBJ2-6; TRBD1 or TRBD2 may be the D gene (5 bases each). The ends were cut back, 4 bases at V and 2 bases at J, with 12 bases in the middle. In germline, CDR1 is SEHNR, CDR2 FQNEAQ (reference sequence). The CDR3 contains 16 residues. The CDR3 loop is CASSSTLGAGANVLTF. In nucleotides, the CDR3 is TGTGCCAGCAGCTCAACCTTGGGGGCTGGGGCCAACGTCCTGACTTTC.

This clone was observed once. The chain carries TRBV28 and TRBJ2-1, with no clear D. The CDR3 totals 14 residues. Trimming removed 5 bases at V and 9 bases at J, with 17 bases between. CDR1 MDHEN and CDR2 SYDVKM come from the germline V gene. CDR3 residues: CASSPLTPGPEQFF. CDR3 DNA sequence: TGTGCCAGCAGTCCCCTAACACCGGGCCCTGAGCAGTTCTTC. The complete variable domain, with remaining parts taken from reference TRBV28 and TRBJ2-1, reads DVKVTQSSRYLVKRTGEKVFLECVQDMDHENMFWYRQDPGLGLRLIYFSYDVKMKEKGDIPEGYSVSREKKERFSLILESASTNQTSMYLCASSPLTPGPEQFFGPGTRLTVL.

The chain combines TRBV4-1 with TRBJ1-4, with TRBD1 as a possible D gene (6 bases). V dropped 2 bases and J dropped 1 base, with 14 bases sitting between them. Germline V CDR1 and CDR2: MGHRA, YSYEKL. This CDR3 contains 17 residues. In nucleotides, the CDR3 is TGCGCCAGCAGCCAATGGGGGCAGATTGTAACTAATGAAAAACTGTTTTTT. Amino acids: CASSQWGQIVTNEKLFF.